This T cell receptor beta chain was documented in a study of T cells after yellow fever vaccination. About the research overall: In the case of low-cell-number fractions, SMART-Seq v4 Ultra Low Input was used for preparation. Study-wide findings and caveats: Peak timing came faster in the weaker secondary response, day 5 versus 15.

The study made its TCR cDNA through 5'RACE template switching. That step introduced a universal primer site along with UMIs. In TCRdb, the 5' RACE reads were re-called with MiXCR into one record per CDR3 protein. The sample includes a few hundred thousand distinct CDR3 sequences, roughly 4.3% of them seen just once. Details on this clonotype: The antigen remains unidentified.

The clonotype was recovered from a man younger than 30 who received the YFV17D yellow fever vaccine. The specimen was PBMCs, collected 5 days after the yellow fever booster vaccination.

In DNA, the CDR3 is TGCGCCAGCAGCCAAGATTGGGGCAGGCCCCCCACTGAAGCTTTCTTT. Residues: CASSQDWGRPPTEAFF. V and J are TRBV4-3 and TRBJ1-1; a possible D gene is TRBD1 (5 bases). The CDR3 is made up of 16 amino acids. Per germline, CDR1 LGHNA and CDR2 YSLEER. V was shortened by 0 bases and J by 4 bases, with 15 bases between the two germline ends.